The present entry profiles one T cell receptor beta chain with its context. This record comes from a study of neurological immune-mediated disorders. TCRdb fed the 5' RACE reads into MiXCR, producing one record per CDR3 protein. The table lists roughly 52,000 distinct CDR3 sequences, 3.5% to 4% of them singletons. This CDR3 comprises 14 residues. Unmatched junction bases numbered 6, after V lost 5 bases and J lost 6 bases. Germline V gene data show CDR1 as LNHNV and CDR2 as YYDKDF (reference sequence). This sequence joins TRBV15 and TRBJ1-4; 7 nucleotides agree with TRBD1. The source of this sequence is a woman between 35 and 50 years old with multiple sclerosis. The sequenced material came from CD4+ T cells from blood. CDR3: CATSGRDSYEKLFF. CDR3 nucleotides: TGTGCCACCAGCGGCCGGGACAGCTATGAAAAACTGTTTTTT.